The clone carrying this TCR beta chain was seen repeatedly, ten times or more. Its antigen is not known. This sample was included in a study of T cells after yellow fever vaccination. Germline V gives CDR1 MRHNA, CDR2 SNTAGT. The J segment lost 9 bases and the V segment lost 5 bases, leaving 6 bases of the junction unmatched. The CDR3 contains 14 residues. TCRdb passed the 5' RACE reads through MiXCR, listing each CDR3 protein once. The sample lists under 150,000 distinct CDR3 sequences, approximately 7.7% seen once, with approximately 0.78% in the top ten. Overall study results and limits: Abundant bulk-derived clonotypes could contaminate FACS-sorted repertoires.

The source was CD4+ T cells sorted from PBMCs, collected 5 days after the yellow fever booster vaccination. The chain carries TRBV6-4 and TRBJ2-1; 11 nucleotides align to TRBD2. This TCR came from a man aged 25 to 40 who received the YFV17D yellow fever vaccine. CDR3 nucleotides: TGTGCCAGCAGTCCTCTAGCGGGAGGAGTTGAGCAGTTCTTC. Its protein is CASSPLAGGVEQFF.